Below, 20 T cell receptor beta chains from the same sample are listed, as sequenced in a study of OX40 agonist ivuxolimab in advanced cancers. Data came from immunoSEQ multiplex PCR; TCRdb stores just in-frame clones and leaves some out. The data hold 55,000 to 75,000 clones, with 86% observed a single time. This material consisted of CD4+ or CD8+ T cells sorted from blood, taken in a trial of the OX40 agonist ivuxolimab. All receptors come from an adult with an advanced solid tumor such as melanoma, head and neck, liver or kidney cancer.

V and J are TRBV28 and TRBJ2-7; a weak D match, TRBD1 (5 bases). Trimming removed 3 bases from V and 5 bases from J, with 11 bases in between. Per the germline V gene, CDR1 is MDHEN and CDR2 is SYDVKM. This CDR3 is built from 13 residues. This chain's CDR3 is CASSFQGSHEQYF. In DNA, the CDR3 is TGTGCCAGCAGTTTCCAGGGCAGCCACGAGCAGTACTTC.

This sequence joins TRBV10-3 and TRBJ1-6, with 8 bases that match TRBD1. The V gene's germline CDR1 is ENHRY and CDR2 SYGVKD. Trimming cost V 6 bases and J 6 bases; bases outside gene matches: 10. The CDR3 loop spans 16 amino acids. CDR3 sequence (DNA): TGTGCCATCAGCTGGACAGGGCAGACGGGTAATTCACCCCTCCACTTT. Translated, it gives CAISWTGQTGNSPLHF.

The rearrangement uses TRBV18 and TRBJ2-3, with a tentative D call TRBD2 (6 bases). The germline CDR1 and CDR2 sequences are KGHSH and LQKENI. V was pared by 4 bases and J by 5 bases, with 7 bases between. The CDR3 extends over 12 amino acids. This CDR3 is CASSREVDTQYF. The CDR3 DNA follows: TGTGCCAGCTCACGGGAGGTAGATACGCAGTATTTT.

CDR3 amino acids: CASSYPGANTGELFF. The CDR3 region has the DNA TGTGCCAGCAGTTACCCGGGAGCCAACACCGGGGAGCTGTTTTTT. This chain connects TRBV6-6 to TRBJ2-2; maybe TRBD2 (6 bases). This CDR3 contains 15 residues. The V and J ends lost 2 bases and 2 bases respectively, with 9 bases between them. Germline values: CDR1 MNHNY, CDR2 SVGAGI (reference sequence).

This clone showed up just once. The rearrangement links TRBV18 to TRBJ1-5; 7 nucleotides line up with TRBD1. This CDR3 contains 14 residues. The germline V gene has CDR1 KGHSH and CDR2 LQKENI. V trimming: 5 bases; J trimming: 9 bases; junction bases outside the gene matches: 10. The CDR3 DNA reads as TGTGCCAGCTCAACGGGACAGACCCAGCGGCCCCAGCATTTT. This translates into CASSTGQTQRPQHF.

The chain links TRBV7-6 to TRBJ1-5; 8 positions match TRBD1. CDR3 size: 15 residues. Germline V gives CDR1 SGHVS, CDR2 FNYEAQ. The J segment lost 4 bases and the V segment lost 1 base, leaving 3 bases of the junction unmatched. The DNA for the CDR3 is TGTGCCAGCAGCTTAGGAACAGGGGGTAATCAGCCCCAGCATTTT. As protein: CASSLGTGGNQPQHF.

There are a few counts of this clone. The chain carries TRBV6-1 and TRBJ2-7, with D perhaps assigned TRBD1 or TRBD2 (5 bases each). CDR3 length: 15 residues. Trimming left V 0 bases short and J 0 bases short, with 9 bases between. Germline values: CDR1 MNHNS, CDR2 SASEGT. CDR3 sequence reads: CASSEAGTSSYEQYF. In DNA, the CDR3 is TGTGCCAGCAGTGAAGCGGGGACCAGCTCCTACGAGCAGTACTTC.

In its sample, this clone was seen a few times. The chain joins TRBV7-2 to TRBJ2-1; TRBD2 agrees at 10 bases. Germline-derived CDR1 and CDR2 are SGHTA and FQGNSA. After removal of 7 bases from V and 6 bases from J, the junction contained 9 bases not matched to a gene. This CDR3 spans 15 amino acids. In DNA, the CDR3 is TGTGCCAGCACCACAGGGACTAGCGAACCCAATGAGCAGTTCTTC. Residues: CASTTGTSEPNEQFF. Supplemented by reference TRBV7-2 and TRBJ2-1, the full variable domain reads GAGVSQSPSNKVTEKGKDVELRCDPISGHTALYWYRQSLGQGLEFLIYFQGNSAPDKSGLPSDRFSAERTGGSVSTLTIQRTQQEDSAVYLCASTTGTSEPNEQFFGPGTRLTVL.

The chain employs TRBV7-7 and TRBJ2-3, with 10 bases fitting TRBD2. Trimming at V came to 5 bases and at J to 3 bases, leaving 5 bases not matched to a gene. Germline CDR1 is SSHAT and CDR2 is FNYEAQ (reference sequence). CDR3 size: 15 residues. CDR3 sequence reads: CASSRWTSGTDTQYF. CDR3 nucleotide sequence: TGTGCCAGCAGCCGCTGGACTAGCGGAACAGATACGCAGTATTTT. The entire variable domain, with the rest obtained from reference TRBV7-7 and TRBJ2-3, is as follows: GAGVSQSPRYKVTKRGQDVTLRCDPISSHATLYWYQQALGQGPEFLTYFNYEAQPDKSGLPSDRFSAERPEGSISTLTIQRTEQRDSAMYRCASSRWTSGTDTQYFGPGTRLTVL.

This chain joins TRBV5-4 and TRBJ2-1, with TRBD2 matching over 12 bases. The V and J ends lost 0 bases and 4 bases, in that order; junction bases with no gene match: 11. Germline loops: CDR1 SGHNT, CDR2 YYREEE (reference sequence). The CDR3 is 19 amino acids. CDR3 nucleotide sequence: TGTGCCAGCAGCTTGGCCAAATGGACTAGCGGGGACCTTTACAATGAGCAGTTCTTC. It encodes CASSLAKWTSGDLYNEQFF. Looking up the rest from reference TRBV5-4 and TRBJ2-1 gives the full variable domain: ETGVTQSPTHLIKTRGQQVTLRCSSQSGHNTVSWYQQALGQGPQFIFQYYREEENGRGNFPPRFSGLQFPNYSSELNVNALELDDSALYLCASSLAKWTSGDLYNEQFFGPGTRLTVL.

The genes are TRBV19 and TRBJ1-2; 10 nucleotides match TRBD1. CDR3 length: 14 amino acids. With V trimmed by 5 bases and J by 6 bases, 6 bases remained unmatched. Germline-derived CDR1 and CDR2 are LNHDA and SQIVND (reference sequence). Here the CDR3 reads CASSVQTGGDGYTF. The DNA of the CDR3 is TGTGCCAGTAGTGTCCAGACAGGGGGCGATGGCTACACCTTC.

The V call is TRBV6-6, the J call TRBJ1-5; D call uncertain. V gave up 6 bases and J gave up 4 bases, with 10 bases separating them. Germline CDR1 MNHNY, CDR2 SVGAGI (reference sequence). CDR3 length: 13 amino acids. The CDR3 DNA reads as TGTGCCAGCAGAAATAATTTAAATCAGCCCCAGCATTTT. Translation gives CASRNNLNQPQHF.

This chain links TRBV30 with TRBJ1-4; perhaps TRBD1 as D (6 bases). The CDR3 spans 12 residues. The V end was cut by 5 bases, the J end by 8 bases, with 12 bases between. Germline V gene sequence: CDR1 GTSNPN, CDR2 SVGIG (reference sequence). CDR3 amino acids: CAWGRGGEKLFF. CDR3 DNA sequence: TGTGCCTGGGGCAGGGGAGGCGAAAAACTGTTTTTT.

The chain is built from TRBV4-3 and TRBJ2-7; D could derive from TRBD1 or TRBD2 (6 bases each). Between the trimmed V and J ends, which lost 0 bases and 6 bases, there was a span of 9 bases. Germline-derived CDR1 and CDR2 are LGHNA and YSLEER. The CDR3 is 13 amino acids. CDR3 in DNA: TGCGCCAGCAGCCAAGATTGGGGGGCCGAGCAGTACTTC. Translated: CASSQDWGAEQYF.

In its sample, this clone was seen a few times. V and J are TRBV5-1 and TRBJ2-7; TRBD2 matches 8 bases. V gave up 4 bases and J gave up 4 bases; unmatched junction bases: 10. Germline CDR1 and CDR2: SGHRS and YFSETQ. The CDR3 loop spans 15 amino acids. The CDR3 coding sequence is TGCGCCAGCAGCCCCACTAGCGGAACTCATTACGAGCAGTACTTC. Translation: CASSPTSGTHYEQYF. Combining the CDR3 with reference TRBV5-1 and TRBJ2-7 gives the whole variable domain KAGVTQTPRYLIKTRGQQVTLSCSPISGHRSVSWYQQTPGQGLQFLFEYFSETQRNKGNFPGRFSGRQFSNSRSEMNVSTLELGDSALYLCASSPTSGTHYEQYFGPGTRLTVT.

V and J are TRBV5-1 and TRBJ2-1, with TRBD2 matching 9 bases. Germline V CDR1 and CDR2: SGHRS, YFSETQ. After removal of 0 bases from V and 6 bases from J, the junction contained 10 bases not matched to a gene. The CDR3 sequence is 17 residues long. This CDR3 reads CASSLGLAVGEGNEQFF. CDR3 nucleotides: TGCGCCAGCAGCTTGGGACTAGCGGTAGGGGAGGGCAATGAGCAGTTCTTC.

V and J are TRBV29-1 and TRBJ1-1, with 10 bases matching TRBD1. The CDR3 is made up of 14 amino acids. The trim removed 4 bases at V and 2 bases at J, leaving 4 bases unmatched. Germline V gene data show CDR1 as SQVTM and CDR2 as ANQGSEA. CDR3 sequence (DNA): TGCAGCGTTGCCCCGACAGGGGGCAACACTGAAGCTTTCTTT. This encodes CSVAPTGGNTEAFF.

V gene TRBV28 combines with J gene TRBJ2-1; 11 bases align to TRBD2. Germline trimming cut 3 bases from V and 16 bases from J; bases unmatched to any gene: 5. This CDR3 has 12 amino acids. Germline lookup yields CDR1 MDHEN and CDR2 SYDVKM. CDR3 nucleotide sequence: TGTGCCAGCAGTTTCTTAGCGGGAGGGCAATTCTTC. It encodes CASSFLAGGQFF.

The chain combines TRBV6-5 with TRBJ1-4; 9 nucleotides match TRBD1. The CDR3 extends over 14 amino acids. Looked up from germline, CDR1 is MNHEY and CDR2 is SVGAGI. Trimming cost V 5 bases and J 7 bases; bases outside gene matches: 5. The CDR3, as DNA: TGTGCCAGCAGTGGGACAGGGCAAGGTGAAAAACTGTTTTTT. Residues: CASSGTGQGEKLFF.

The CDR3 nucleotides read TGCGCCAGCAGCTCGGATGCGAGAAGGGATACGCAGTATTTT. Protein: CASSSDARRDTQYF. The V gene is TRBV5-1, the J gene TRBJ2-3; D gene unclear. Looked up from germline, CDR1 is SGHRS and CDR2 is YFSETQ. V lost 3 bases, J lost 6 bases, and 14 bases lay in between. CDR3 length: 14 residues.